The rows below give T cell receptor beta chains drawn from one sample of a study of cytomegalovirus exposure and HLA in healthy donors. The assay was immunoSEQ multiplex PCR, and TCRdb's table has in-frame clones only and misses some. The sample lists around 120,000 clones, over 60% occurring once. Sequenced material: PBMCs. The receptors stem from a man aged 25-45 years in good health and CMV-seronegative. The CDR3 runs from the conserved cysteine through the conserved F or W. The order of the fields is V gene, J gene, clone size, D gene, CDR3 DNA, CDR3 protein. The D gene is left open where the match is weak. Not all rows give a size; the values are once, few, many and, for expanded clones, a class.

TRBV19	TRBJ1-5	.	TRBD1	TGTGCCAGTAGTATACGTCGGACAGGGAATTCCATTAGCAATCAGCCCCAGCATTTT	CASSIRRTGNSISNQPQHF
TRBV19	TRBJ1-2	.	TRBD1	TGTGCCAGTAGTATAGGGCTCCGGGACAGCTATGGCTACACCTTC	CASSIGLRDSYGYTF
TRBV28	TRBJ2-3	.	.	TGTGCCAGCAGCTTGGGGGGGGCGTATAGCACAGATACGCAGTATTTT	CASSLGGAYSTDTQYF
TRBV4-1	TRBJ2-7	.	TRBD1	TGCGCCAGCAGCCAGAAGACAGGGGGCCTGCGGGAGCAGTACTTC	CASSQKTGGLREQYF
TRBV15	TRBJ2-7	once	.	TGTGCCACCAGCAGAGGCCCGGAGACTAACTACGAGCAGTACTTC	CATSRGPETNYEQYF
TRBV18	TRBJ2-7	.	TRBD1	TGTGCCAGCTCACCATTCGACAGGGCCTACGAGCAGTACTTC	CASSPFDRAYEQYF
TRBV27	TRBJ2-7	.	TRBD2	TGTGCCAGCAGTTGGACTAGCGGACGCTACGAGCAGTACTTC	CASSWTSGRYEQYF
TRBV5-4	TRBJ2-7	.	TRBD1	TGTGCCAGCAGCTTGGCCCCGGGACAGGGATATTCCTACGAGCAGTACTTC	CASSLAPGQGYSYEQYF
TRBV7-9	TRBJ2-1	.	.	TGTGCCAGCAGCACGGGACAATACAATGAGCAGTTCTTC	CASSTGQYNEQFF
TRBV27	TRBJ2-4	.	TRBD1	TGTGCCAGCAGTCGAGACAGGGGGCTTGACAAAAACATTCAGTACTTC	CASSRDRGLDKNIQYF
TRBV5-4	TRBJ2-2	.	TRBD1	TGTGCCAGCAGCTTGGAGGCAGGGGGACACGCCGGGGAGCTGTTTTTT	CASSLEAGGHAGELFF
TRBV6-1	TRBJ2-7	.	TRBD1	TGTGCCAGCAGTGCCCGACAGGGGTCGCGATCCTACGAGCAGTACTTC	CASSARQGSRSYEQYF
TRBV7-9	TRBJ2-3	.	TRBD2	TGTGCCAGCAGCCCTGCTAGCGGGAGGGCAGATACGCAGTATTTT	CASSPASGRADTQYF
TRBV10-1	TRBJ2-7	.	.	TGCGCCAGCAGTAAGGACACCACCTCCTACGAGCAGTACTTC	CASSKDTTSYEQYF
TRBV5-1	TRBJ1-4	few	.	TGCGCCAGCAGCCCTTACTTAAAACTCGGGGAAAAACTGTTTTTT	CASSPYLKLGEKLFF
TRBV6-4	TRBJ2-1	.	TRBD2	TGTGCCAGCAGTGACGTAACTAGCGGGAAAAATGAGCAGTTCTTC	CASSDVTSGKNEQFF
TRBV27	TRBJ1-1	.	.	TGTGCCAGCAGGGGGGGGACATTTTCTAACACTGAAGCTTTCTTT	CASRGGTFSNTEAFF
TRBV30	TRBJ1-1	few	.	TGTGCCTGGAGACGGTGGACTGAAGCTTTCTTT	CAWRRWTEAFF
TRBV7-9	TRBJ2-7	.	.	TGTGCCAGCGGAGGGGTTTGGAACGAGCAGTACTTC	CASGGVWNEQYF
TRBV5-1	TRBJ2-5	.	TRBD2	TGCGCCAGCAGCCCCTCAAAAATGGCGGGGGAAGAGACCCAGTACTTC	CASSPSKMAGEETQYF
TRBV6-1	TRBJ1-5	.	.	TGTGCCAGCAGTGTTCTCACCCGGGATAGCAATCAGCCCCAGCATTTT	CASSVLTRDSNQPQHF
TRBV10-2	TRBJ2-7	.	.	TGCGCCAGCAGCTTACAGTACGAGCAGTACTTC	CASSLQYEQYF
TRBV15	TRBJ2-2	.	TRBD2	TGTGCCACCAGCAGAGATAAAGCGGGGGCCGGGGAGCTGTTTTTT	CATSRDKAGAGELFF
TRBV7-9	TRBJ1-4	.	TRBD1	TGTGCCAGCAGCTTACTGGGCAGGGGGAATGAAAAACTGTTTTTT	CASSLLGRGNEKLFF
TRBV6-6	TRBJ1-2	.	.	TGTGCCAGCAGTTACGCCTCAAGACTAGCTGGCTACACCTTC	CASSYASRLAGYTF
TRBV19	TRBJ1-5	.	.	TGTGCCAGTAGCTTCACGAGTCGGCCCCAGCATTTT	CASSFTSRPQHF
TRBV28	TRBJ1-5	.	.	TGTGCCAGCAGTTTATGGGGGCTTCGAGGCAATCAGCCCCAGCATTTT	CASSLWGLRGNQPQHF
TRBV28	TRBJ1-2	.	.	TGTGCCAGCAGTTTACTAAGCACGGGCTACACCTTC	CASSLLSTGYTF
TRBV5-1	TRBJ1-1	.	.	TGCGCCAGCAGCTTGCGTTTCCACAGGGAGAACACTGAAGCTTTCTTT	CASSLRFHRENTEAFF
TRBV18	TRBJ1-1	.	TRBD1	TGTGCCAGCTCACCCGGACAGGGGGCTTTAAACACTGAAGCTTTCTTT	CASSPGQGALNTEAFF
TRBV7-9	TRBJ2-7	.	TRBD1	TGTGCCAGCAGTCGGACAGGGGTCGAGCAGTACTTC	CASSRTGVEQYF
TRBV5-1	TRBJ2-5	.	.	TGCGCCAGCAGCCCGGGACAAGAGACCCAGTACTTC	CASSPGQETQYF
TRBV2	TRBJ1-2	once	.	TGTGCCAGCAGTGAATCGGGGGTCGTTCTTGGCTACACCTTC	CASSESGVVLGYTF
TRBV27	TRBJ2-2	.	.	TGTGCCAGCAGTTTCAACCCAGAGAACACCGGGGAGCTGTTTTTT	CASSFNPENTGELFF
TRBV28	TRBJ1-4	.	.	TGTGCCAGCAGTTCTGGGGGCACAGGGTATAATGAAAAACTGTTTTTT	CASSSGGTGYNEKLFF
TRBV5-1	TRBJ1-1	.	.	TGCGCCAGCAGCTTGGTTCCGGGGTCCACTGAAGCTTTCTTT	CASSLVPGSTEAFF
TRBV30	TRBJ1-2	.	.	TGTGCCTCCATCATGGGGGGGGACTATGGCTACACCTTC	CASIMGGDYGYTF
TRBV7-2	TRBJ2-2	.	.	TGTGCCAGCAGCCCGCGGAGGGGGCTGGGCACCGGGGAGCTGTTTTTT	CASSPRRGLGTGELFF
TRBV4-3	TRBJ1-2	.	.	TGCGCCAGCAGCCAAGAAAACAGGGCGAACTATGGCTACACCTTC	CASSQENRANYGYTF
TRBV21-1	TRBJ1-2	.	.	TGTGCCTTTCGTCCAGGGACAGGGAACTATGGCTACACCTTC	CAFRPGTGNYGYTF
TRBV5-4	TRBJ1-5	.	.	TGTGCCAGCAGCTTGGAACTTAATCAGCCCCAGCATTTT	CASSLELNQPQHF
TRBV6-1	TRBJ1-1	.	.	TGTGCCAGCAGTGCGAGGAGAGGGAACACTGAAGCTTTCTTT	CASSARRGNTEAFF
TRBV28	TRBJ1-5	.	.	TGTGCCGTAGCAGGCGGGTCATGGGGTCAGCCCCAGCATTTT	CAVAGGSWGQPQHF
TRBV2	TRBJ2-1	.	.	TGTGCCAGCAAGCCCAACAATGAGCAGTTCTTC	CASKPNNEQFF
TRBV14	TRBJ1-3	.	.	TGTGCCAGCAGCCACCTTGCTGCGCAGACTCGCTCTGGAAACACCATATATTTT	CASSHLAAQTRSGNTIYF
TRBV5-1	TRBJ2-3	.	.	TGCGCCAGCAGCAACCGGCAGGGAACGGATACGCAGTATTTT	CASSNRQGTDTQYF
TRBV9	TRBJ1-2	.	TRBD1	TGTGCCAGCAGCGAACCTACAGGGGGCCGGGACTATGGCTACACCTTC	CASSEPTGGRDYGYTF
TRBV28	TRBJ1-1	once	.	TGTGCCAGCAGTTGGTCCGGGGAAGCTTTCTTT	CASSWSGEAFF